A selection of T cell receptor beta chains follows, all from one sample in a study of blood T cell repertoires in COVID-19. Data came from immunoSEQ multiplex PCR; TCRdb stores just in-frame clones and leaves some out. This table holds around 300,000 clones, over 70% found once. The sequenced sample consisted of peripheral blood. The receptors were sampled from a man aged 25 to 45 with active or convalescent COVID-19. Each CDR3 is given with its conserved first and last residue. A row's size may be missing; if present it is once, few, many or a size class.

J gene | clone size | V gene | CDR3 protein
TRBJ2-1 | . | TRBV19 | CASSSFYNEQFF
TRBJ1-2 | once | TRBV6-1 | CASSESGYGYTF
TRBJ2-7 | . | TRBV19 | CASSMFQGAYEQYF
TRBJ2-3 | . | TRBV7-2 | CASSTGQGTDTQYF
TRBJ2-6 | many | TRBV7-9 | CASSEGHRANVLTF
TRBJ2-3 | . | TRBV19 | CASSGLLDTQYF
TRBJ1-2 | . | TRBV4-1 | CASSHPTGQGKVYGYTF
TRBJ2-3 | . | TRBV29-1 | CSVNTPGQGTTDTQYF
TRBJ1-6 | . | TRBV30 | CAWSFIGTGRSPLHF
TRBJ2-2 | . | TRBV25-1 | CASSEYAGEYTGELFF
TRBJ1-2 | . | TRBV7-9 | CASSLESIGYTF
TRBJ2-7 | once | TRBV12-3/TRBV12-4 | CASSLGTYEQYF
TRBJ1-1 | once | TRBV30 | CAWRLRGDTEAFF
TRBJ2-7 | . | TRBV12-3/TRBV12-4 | CASRTTGGFEQYF
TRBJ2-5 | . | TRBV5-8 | CASSLGTSGKETQYF
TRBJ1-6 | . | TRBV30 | CAWSVGGGNSPLHF
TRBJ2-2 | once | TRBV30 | CAWNQGPNTGELFF
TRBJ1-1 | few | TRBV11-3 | CASSLDSGTEAFF
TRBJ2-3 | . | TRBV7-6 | CASSLNSRGRGDTQYF
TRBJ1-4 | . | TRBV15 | CATSPPGALNEKLFF
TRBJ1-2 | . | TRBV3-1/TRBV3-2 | CLSTGPYGYTF
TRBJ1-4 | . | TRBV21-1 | CASSGPPQRGEKLFF
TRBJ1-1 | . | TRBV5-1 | CASSLGASNTEAFF
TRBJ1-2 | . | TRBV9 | CASSVGGLGYTF
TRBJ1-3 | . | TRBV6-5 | CASPSGNTIYF
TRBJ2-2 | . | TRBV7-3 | CASSSTSGRNPGELFF
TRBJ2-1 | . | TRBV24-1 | CATSDFGGSYYNEQFF
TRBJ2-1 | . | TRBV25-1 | CASRPSGGYNEQFF
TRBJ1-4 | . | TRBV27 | CASSLMRGVREKLFF
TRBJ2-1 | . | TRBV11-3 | CASSDRQGAYNEQFF
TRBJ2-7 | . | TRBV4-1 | CASSTRTASYEQYF
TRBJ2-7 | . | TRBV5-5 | CASSLDRAEQYF
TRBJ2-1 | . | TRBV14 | CASSPRLDNEQFF
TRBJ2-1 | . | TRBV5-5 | CASVGGSEDYEQFF
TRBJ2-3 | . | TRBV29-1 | CSVDRGLAGSTDTQYF
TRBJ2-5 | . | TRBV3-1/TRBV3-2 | CASSQNVGTSGSSGQETQYF
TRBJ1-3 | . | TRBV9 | CASSVDWAAPNTIYF
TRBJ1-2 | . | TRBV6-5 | CASSNGRGVYTF
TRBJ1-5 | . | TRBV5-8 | CASSRQAVIGNQPQHF
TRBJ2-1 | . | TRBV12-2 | CASRFDGRGAYNEQFF
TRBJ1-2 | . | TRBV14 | CASSQETVAQGNYGYTF
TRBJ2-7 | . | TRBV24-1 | CATSDSDRSNEQYF
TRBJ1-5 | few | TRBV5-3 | CARSSGQGRKPQHF
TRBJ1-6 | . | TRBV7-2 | CASSLDRVTRETPLHF
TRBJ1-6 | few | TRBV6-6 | CASSYDIDSPLHF
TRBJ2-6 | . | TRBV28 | CASSSPSSGANVLTF
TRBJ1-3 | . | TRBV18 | CASSDGTLSSGNTIYF
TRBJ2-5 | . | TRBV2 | CASRIGRGNPLQETQYF
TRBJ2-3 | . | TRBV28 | CASSFAGARADTQYF
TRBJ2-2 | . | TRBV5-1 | CASSLAYGATSGSGELFF
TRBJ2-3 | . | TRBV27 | CASSPGSSGGTRRSQYF
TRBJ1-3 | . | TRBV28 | CASSFHRDRGNTIYF
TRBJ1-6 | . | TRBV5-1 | CASSFQGDNSPLHF
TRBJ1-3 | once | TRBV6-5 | CASRAQGLGNTIYF
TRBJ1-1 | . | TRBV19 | CASSHLWPTEAFF
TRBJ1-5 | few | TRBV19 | CASSEQAEPQHF